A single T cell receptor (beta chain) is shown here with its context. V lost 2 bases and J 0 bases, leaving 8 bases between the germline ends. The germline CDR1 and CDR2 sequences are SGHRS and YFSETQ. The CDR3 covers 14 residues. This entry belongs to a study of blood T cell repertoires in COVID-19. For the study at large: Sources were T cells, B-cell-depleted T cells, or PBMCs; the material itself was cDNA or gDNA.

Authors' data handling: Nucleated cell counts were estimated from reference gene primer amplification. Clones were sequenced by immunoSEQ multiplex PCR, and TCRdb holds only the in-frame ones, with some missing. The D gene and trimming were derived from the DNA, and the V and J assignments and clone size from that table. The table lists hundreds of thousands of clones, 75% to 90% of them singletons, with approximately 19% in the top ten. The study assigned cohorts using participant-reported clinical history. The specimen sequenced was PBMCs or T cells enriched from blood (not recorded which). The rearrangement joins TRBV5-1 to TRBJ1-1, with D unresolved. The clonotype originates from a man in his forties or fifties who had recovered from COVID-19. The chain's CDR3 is CASSLQWMNTEAFF. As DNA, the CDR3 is TGCGCCAGCAGCTTACAGTGGATGAACACTGAAGCTTTCTTT. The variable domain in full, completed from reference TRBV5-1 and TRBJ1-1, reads KAGVTQTPRYLIKTRGQQVTLSCSPISGHRSVSWYQQTPGQGLQFLFEYFSETQRNKGNFPGRFSGRQFSNSRSEMNVSTLELGDSALYLCASSLQWMNTEAFFGQGTRLTVV.